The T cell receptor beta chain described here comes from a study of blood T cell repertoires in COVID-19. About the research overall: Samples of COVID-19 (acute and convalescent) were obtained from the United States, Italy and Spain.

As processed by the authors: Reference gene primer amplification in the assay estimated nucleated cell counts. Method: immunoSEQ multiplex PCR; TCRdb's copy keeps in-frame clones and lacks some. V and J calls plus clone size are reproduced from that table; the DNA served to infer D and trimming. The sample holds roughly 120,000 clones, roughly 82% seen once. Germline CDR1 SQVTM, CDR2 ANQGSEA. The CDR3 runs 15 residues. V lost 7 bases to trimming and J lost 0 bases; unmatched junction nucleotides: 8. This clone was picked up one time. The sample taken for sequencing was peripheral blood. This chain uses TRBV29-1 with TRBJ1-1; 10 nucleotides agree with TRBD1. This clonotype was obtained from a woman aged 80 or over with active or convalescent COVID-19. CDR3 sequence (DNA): TGCAGCGCCCAAGGACAGGGGGGTTTGAACACTGAAGCTTTCTTT. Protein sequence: CSAQGQGGLNTEAFF.